The rows below give T cell receptor beta chains drawn from one sample of a study of human T cells and chemical hapten exposure. TCRdb re-called the RACE reads with MiXCR, one entry per CDR3 protein. The sample carries over 100,000 distinct CDR3 sequences, roughly a tenth recorded once. The specimen comprised whole blood, sampled in connection with sensitization to the hapten diphenylcyclopropenone (DPC). All receptors derive from a woman between 35 and 50 years old with alopecia areata. Some clones in this sample may be carry-over from other donors' samples. Both conserved end residues are part of each CDR3. The D gene is left open where the match is weak. Some rows mark clone size as missing; the rest say once, few, many or name a class of expanded clone.

>TRBV12-3/TRBV12-4|12|TRBJ2-5|.|few
TGTGCCAGCAGTCCGACAAGGAAGACCCAGTACTTC
CASSPTRKTQYF
>TRBV28|20|TRBJ1-1|TRBD1|many
TGTGCCAGCAGTCCGTTTGGGTCCGGGACAGGGAAAAGGCTTCGCACTGAAGCTTTCTTT
CASSPFGSGTGKRLRTEAFF
>TRBV6-2/TRBV6-3|15|TRBJ2-7|.|few
TGTGCCAGCTCCTCCCACCGCGGACAGTCCTACGAGCAGTACTTC
CASSSHRGQSYEQYF
>TRBV18|16|TRBJ1-5|TRBD1|.
TGTGCCAGCTCGCGACAGGGATCCGATAGCAATCAGCCCCAGCATTTT
CASSRQGSDSNQPQHF
>TRBV9|13|TRBJ2-4|.|.
TGTGCCAGCAGCTCCTCTGGGGGAGGCATTCAGTACTTC
CASSSSGGGIQYF
>TRBV6-2/TRBV6-3|11|TRBJ2-2|.|.
TGTGCCAGCCTTTTGGCCGGGGAGCTGTTTTTT
CASLLAGELFF
>TRBV20-1|14|TRBJ1-5|TRBD1|many
TGCAGTGCCTTACAGGGGAATAGCAATCAGCCCCAGCATTTT
CSALQGNSNQPQHF
>TRBV19|13|TRBJ2-1|.|few
TGTGCCAGTTCTTACAGCTCCTACAATGAGCAGTTCTTC
CASSYSSYNEQFF
>TRBV6-6|18|TRBJ1-5|.|.
TGTGCCAGCAGAGCTGGGGTGATTTGGCAGTCTAGCAATCAGCCCCAGCATTTT
CASRAGVIWQSSNQPQHF
>TRBV5-1|14|TRBJ1-3|.|many
TGCGCCAGCAGCGCCAACTTGGAAGAAAACACCATATATTTT
CASSANLEENTIYF
>TRBV4-3|16|TRBJ1-6|.|many
TGCGCCAGCAGCCAAGAGCGGTGGAGCTATAATTCACCCCTCCACTTT
CASSQERWSYNSPLHF
>TRBV12-3/TRBV12-4|15|TRBJ2-3|TRBD2|many
TGTGCCAGCAGACCTCCGGGACTAGCCACAGATACGCAGTATTTT
CASRPPGLATDTQYF
>TRBV11-2|14|TRBJ2-2|.|.
TGTGCCAGCAGCTCTTTTACGGGGACCGGGGAGCTGTTTTTT
CASSSFTGTGELFF
>TRBV20-1|13|TRBJ1-5|.|few
TGCAGTGCTAGTCTGATGGTTAATCAGCCCCAGCATTTT
CSASLMVNQPQHF
>TRBV10-3|14|TRBJ2-2|.|few
TGTGCCATCAGTGAAACACTCAACACCGGGGAGCTGTTTTTT
CAISETLNTGELFF
>TRBV7-3|14|TRBJ1-1|TRBD1|many
TGTGCCAGCAGCCCTACAGGGGGGAACACTGAAGCTTTCTTT
CASSPTGGNTEAFF
>TRBV28|13|TRBJ1-1|.|many
TGTGCCAGCACCCCCTTGGGGGGGCAAAAAGCTTTCTTT
CASTPLGGQKAFF
>TRBV6-2/TRBV6-3|14|TRBJ2-1|TRBD1|many
TGTGCCAGCTCCAGGGACAGACCAAACAATGAGCAGTTCTTC
CASSRDRPNNEQFF
>TRBV29-1|16|TRBJ1-3|.|many
TGCAGCGTTGAAGATCTTCAGGGGAGCTCTGGAAACACCATATATTTT
CSVEDLQGSSGNTIYF
>TRBV5-1|15|TRBJ1-5|.|few
TGCGCCAGCAGCTTGGAGGGGAAGTACAATCAGCCCCAGCATTTT
CASSLEGKYNQPQHF
>TRBV3-1|14|TRBJ1-6|.|many
TGTGCCAGCAGCCAAGTGGCTTATAATTCACCCCTCCACTTT
CASSQVAYNSPLHF
>TRBV10-3|14|TRBJ2-5|.|.
TGTGCCACGAAATTTGCCGGGAGCGGAGAGACCCAGTACTTC
CATKFAGSGETQYF
>TRBV5-5|17|TRBJ2-7|TRBD2|many
TGTGCCAGCAGCTTGAGCCTAGCGGGCTCCGTCTCCTACGAGCAGTACTTC
CASSLSLAGSVSYEQYF
>TRBV9|14|TRBJ2-5|.|.
TGTGCCAGCAGCGTAAGCAGTTGGCAAGAGACCCAGTACTTC
CASSVSSWQETQYF
>TRBV18|16|TRBJ1-6|TRBD1|many
TGTGCCAGCTCAAGGGGGCCGGCCTCCTATAATTCACCCCTCCACTTT
CASSRGPASYNSPLHF
>TRBV27|14|TRBJ2-2|TRBD2|many
TGTGCCAGCAGTAGCGGGACGAACACCGGGGAGCTGTTTTTT
CASSSGTNTGELFF
>TRBV18|15|TRBJ1-1|.|few
TGTGCCAGCTCACCACTTGAGGTATTAGGACCTGAAGCTTTCTTT
CASSPLEVLGPEAFF
>TRBV11-2|16|TRBJ2-7|.|few
TGTGCCAGCCGGCGGTGGGGTAGCGTCTCAACACCCGAGCAGTACTTC
CASRRWGSVSTPEQYF
>TRBV6-1|14|TRBJ1-1|TRBD1|many
TGTGCCAGCAGGATGGGACAGACGAACACTGAAGCTTTCTTT
CASRMGQTNTEAFF
>TRBV7-2|13|TRBJ2-1|.|.
TGTGCCAGCAGCACCCGACTAGGCTATGAGCAGTTCTTC
CASSTRLGYEQFF
>TRBV7-2|17|TRBJ2-5|TRBD2|.
TGTGCCAGCAGCTTAAATCTAGCGGGCATCGTAGAAGAGACCCAGTACTTC
CASSLNLAGIVEETQYF
>TRBV5-4|14|TRBJ1-2|.|few
TGTGCCAGCTCGCCGATCGGGATCCCCTATGGCTACACCTTC
CASSPIGIPYGYTF
>TRBV10-3|13|TRBJ2-7|.|few
TGTGCCATCAGTGAACAGGGTGACTACGAGCAGTACTTC
CAISEQGDYEQYF
>TRBV4-2|15|TRBJ2-3|.|.
TGTGCCAGCAGTCTCCATACCGTGGCGGCAGATACGCAGTATTTT
CASSLHTVAADTQYF
>TRBV6-5|12|TRBJ2-7|TRBD1|many
TGTGCCAGCAGTGCCGGACAGGGTCGTACGTACTTC
CASSAGQGRTYF
>TRBV18|15|TRBJ1-1|.|few
TGTGCCAGCTCCCCACTCGCCGGGGTGAACACTGAAGCTTTCTTT
CASSPLAGVNTEAFF
>TRBV27|15|TRBJ2-2|.|many
TGCGCCAGCAGTCCCACAGGGACGCGCACCGGGGAGCTGTTTTTT
CASSPTGTRTGELFF
>TRBV27|12|TRBJ2-1|.|.
TGTGCCACCATGACCTCCTACAATGAGCAGTTCTTC
CATMTSYNEQFF
>TRBV19|16|TRBJ2-7|.|many
TGTGCCAGTAGCTGGGGTGTGGAACACTCCTCCTACGAGCAGTACTTC
CASSWGVEHSSYEQYF
>TRBV4-1|16|TRBJ2-1|TRBD2|few
TGCGCCAGCAGCCAAGATTCGGTTCTAGCGGGGGGGCGCCAGTTCTTC
CASSQDSVLAGGRQFF
>TRBV7-2|14|TRBJ2-2|.|many
TGTGCCAGCAGCTTAGAGTGGAACACCGGGGAGCTGTTTTTT
CASSLEWNTGELFF
>TRBV3-1|14|TRBJ2-5|.|few
TGTGCCAGCAGCCAAGTCCGCGGTCAAGAGACCCAGTACTTC
CASSQVRGQETQYF
>TRBV4-2|14|TRBJ2-5|.|.
TGTGCCAGCAGCCAAGGGGTAGAGCAAGAGACCCAGTACTTC
CASSQGVEQETQYF
>TRBV20-1|13|TRBJ1-1|TRBD1|.
TGCAGTGCTCCGGACAGGGGAGGAACTGAAGCTTTCTTT
CSAPDRGGTEAFF
>TRBV28|15|TRBJ2-1|TRBD1|few
TGTGCCAGCAGTTTTGGGACAGGGGGCAGACATGAGCAGTTCTTC
CASSFGTGGRHEQFF
>TRBV9|15|TRBJ1-6|.|few
TGTGCCAGCAGCGGCCAGGCAGGGCGGGTTGGCACCCTCCACTTT
CASSGQAGRVGTLHF
>TRBV19|16|TRBJ1-5|.|many
TGTGCCAGTAGTCCCCAGGTATGGGGGAGCAATCAGCCCCAGCATTTT
CASSPQVWGSNQPQHF
>TRBV3-1|16|TRBJ2-3|TRBD2|many
TGTGCCAGCAGCCAAGTTCCTAGCGGGGGACCAGATACGCAGTATTTT
CASSQVPSGGPDTQYF
>TRBV7-9|13|TRBJ1-2|TRBD1|many
TGTGCCAGCAGCCTTCAGGGGGAAAATGGCTACACCTTC
CASSLQGENGYTF
>TRBV3-1|17|TRBJ1-2|.|few
TGTGCCAGCAGCCCCACAAGGGGGACCCAGGGTGGCTATGGCTACACCTTC
CASSPTRGTQGGYGYTF
>TRBV9|14|TRBJ1-2|TRBD1|.
TGTGCCAGCAGCGTAGAGGACAGGGGGCCTGGCTACACCTTC
CASSVEDRGPGYTF
>TRBV7-9|16|TRBJ1-2|TRBD1|many
TGTGCCAGCAGCTTCCTGGGACAGGGGGCGAACTATGGCTACACCTTC
CASSFLGQGANYGYTF
>TRBV6-1|12|TRBJ2-7|.|.
TGTGCCAGCAGTGATCGGGGCTACGAGCAGTACTTC
CASSDRGYEQYF
>TRBV6-2/TRBV6-3|15|TRBJ2-3|.|few
TGTGCCAGCAGTTACGTCGCTTCTAACACAGATACGCAGTATTTT
CASSYVASNTDTQYF
>TRBV4-1|17|TRBJ2-1|TRBD1|.
TGCGCCAGCAGCCAAGAAGGCGGAGGACAGGGCTACAATGAGCAGTTCTTC
CASSQEGGGQGYNEQFF
>TRBV7-6|14|TRBJ2-7|.|.
TGTGCCAGCACTCCTCTCGGACGGAGCTACGAGCAGTACTTC
CASTPLGRSYEQYF
>TRBV7-8|15|TRBJ1-2|.|.
TGTGCCAGCAGCCCGAGAGGGGCAGGGGCTTATGGCTACACCTTC
CASSPRGAGAYGYTF
>TRBV5-5|16|TRBJ2-7|TRBD1|few
TGTGCCAGCAGCTTTTCCGGGACAGGGGTATTCTACGAGCAGTACTTC
CASSFSGTGVFYEQYF
>TRBV11-2|19|TRBJ2-1|TRBD2|few
TGTGCCAGCAGCTTAGGTAGTCTAGCGGGGGGCCACTCCTACAATGAGCAGTTCTTC
CASSLGSLAGGHSYNEQFF